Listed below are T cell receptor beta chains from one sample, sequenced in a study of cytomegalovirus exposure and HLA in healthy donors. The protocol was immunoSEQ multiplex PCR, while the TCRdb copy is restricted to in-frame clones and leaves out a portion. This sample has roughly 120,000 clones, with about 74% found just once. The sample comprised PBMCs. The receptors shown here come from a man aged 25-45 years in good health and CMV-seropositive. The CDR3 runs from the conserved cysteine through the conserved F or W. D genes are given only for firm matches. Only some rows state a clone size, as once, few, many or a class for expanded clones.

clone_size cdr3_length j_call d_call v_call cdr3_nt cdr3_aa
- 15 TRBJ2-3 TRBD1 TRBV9 TGTGCCAGCAGCGGACGGGACAGGAGCACAGATACGCAGTATTTT CASSGRDRSTDTQYF
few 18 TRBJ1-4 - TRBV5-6 TGTGCCAGCAGCATAACAGTCGGGCGGGTTTCGACTAATGAAAAACTGTTTTTT CASSITVGRVSTNEKLFF
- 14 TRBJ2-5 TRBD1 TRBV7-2 TGTGCCAGCAGCCAACGGGCAGGGGGAGAGACCCAGTACTTC CASSQRAGGETQYF
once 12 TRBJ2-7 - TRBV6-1 TGTGCCAGCTCGTCAGTCTCCTACGAGCAGTACTTC CASSSVSYEQYF
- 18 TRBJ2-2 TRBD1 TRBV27 TGTGCCAGCAGCCTCTGGGCCACCGGGACAGGGTTCGCCGGGGAGCTGTTTTTT CASSLWATGTGFAGELFF
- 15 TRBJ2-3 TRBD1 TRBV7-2 TGTGCCAGCAGCTCCCAGACAGGGTACACAGATACGCAGTATTTT CASSSQTGYTDTQYF
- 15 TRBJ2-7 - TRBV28 TGTGCCAGCCCCCTCGGGACTCTCCATTCCTACGAGCAGTACTTC CASPLGTLHSYEQYF
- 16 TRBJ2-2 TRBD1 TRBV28 TGTGCCAGCAGTTTAGTCGGGACAGGGGGCACCGGGGAGCTGTTTTTT CASSLVGTGGTGELFF
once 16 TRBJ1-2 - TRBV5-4 TGTGCCAGCAGCTTAGTGGGTAGGGGGATGTCAGTCGGCTACACCTTC CASSLVGRGMSVGYTF
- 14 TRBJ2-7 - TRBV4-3 TGCGCCAGCAGCCGCGGCCAGGGGCGGGACGAGCAGTACTTC CASSRGQGRDEQYF
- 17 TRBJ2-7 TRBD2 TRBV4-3 TGCGCCAGCAGCCAAGATGTTAGCGGGGGGCTTACATACGAGCAGTACTTC CASSQDVSGGLTYEQYF
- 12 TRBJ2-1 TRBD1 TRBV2 TGTGGCAGGGACAGACCTAACAATGAGCAGTTCTTC CGRDRPNNEQFF
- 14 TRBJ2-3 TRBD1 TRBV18 TGTGCCAGCTCACCGACAGGGCACACAGATACGCAGTATTTT CASSPTGHTDTQYF
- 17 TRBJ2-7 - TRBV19 TGTGCCAGTAGTAACGGATTACAGGGACGACCTGGCTACGAGCAGTACTTC CASSNGLQGRPGYEQYF
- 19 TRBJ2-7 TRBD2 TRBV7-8 TGTGCCAGCAGCTTAGAGGGCGGGATTTGGACTAGCGGACGGGACGAGCAGTACTTC CASSLEGGIWTSGRDEQYF
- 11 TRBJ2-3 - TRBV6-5 TGTGCCAGCAGCCCTAGGGATACGCAGTATTTT CASSPRDTQYF
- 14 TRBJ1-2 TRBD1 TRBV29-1 TGCAGCGCCCGACAGGGTTTAGGAAACTATGGCTACACCTTC CSARQGLGNYGYTF
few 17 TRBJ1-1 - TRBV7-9 TGTGCCAGCAGCCCGGTCGGTGGAGGTCTGGGGAACACTGAAGCTTTCTTT CASSPVGGGLGNTEAFF
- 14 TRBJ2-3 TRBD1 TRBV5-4 TGTGCCAGCAGCTCCCGACAGGGGGCAGATACGCAGTATTTT CASSSRQGADTQYF
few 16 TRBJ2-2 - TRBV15 TGTGCCACCAGCAGAGCTTCGACAGGGAACACCGGGGAGCTGTTTTTT CATSRASTGNTGELFF
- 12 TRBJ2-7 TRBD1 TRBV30 TGTGCCTGGATGGGACAGGGGAACGAGCAGTACTTC CAWMGQGNEQYF
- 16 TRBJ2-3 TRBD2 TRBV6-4 TGTGCCAGCAGTCGGACTAGCGGGGGGGCAACAGATACGCAGTATTTT CASSRTSGGATDTQYF
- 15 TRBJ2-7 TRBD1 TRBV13 TGTGCCAGCAGCGCCTACAGGACAGGGGTCTACGAGCAGTACTTC CASSAYRTGVYEQYF
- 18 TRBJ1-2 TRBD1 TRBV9 TGTGCCAGCAGCGCAGGTGGCATAAGGGGACAGGGGAGAGGTGGCTACACCTTC CASSAGGIRGQGRGGYTF
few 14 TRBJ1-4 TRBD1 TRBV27 TGTGCCAGCTCCGGGACAGGGAGTAATGAAAAACTGTTTTTT CASSGTGSNEKLFF
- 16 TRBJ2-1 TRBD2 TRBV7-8 TGTGCCAGCCTAGCGGGGGGGCCAGGGGGCTACAATGAGCAGTTCTTC CASLAGGPGGYNEQFF
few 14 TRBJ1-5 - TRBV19 TGTGCCAGTAGTTGGCAGAGGAGCAATCAGCCCCAGCATTTT CASSWQRSNQPQHF
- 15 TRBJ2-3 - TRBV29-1 TGCAGCGTTGAGGCCTGGCAGGACTCCACAGATACGCAGTATTTT CSVEAWQDSTDTQYF
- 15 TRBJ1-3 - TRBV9 TGTGCCAGCAGCGTCAGTGGGGGCGCTGGAAACACCATATATTTT CASSVSGGAGNTIYF
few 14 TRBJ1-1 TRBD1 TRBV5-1 TGCGCCAGCAGCTGGACAGGTGGGAGCACTGAAGCTTTCTTT CASSWTGGSTEAFF
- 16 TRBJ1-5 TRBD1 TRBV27 TGTGCCAGCAGTTTCCTAGGACAGGGGGCTTGGCAGCCCCAGCATTTT CASSFLGQGAWQPQHF
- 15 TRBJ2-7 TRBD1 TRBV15 TGTGCCACCAGCACCGAACAGGGGGCAGCCTACGAGCAGTACTTC CATSTEQGAAYEQYF
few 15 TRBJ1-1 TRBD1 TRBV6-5 TGTGCCAGCAGAAGCCCGACAGGGCGGGACACTGAAGCTTTCTTT CASRSPTGRDTEAFF
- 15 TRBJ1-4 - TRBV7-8 TGTGCCAGCAGGAAAAGCAGGGGCCCTAATGAAAAACTGTTTTTT CASRKSRGPNEKLFF
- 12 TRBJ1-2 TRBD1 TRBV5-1 TGCGCCAGCACACCAGACAGGGGCGTTTACACCTTC CASTPDRGVYTF
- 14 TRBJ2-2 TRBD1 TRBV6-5 TGTGCCAGCAGGACAGGGTTCGACACCGGGGAGCTGTTTTTT CASRTGFDTGELFF
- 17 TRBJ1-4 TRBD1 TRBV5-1 TGCGCCAGCAGCTTGGGACAGGGAGTATTAACTAATGAAAAACTGTTTTTT CASSLGQGVLTNEKLFF
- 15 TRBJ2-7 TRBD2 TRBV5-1 TGCGCCAGCAGCTTGGATGGCGGGGGGGCGTACGAGCAGTACTTC CASSLDGGGAYEQYF
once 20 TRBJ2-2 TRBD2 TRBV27 TGTGCCAGCAGTTTATCGAGACTAGCGGGGGGCCCCTACCACACCGGGGAGCTGTTTTTT CASSLSRLAGGPYHTGELFF
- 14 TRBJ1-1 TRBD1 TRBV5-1 TGCGCCAGCAGCCCGGGACAGATGAACACTGAAGCTTTCTTT CASSPGQMNTEAFF
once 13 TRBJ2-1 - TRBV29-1 TGCAGCGTTGCGGCGGAGACCTACAATGAGCAGTTCTTC CSVAAETYNEQFF
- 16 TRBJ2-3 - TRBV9 TGTGCCAGCAACACAAGAGGGCGGGAAAGCACAGATACGCAGTATTTT CASNTRGRESTDTQYF